Described below is a single T cell receptor (beta chain) sequence and its context. This clone is a singleton in its sample. Its recognized antigen is unknown. There are no base qualities to consult, and no much larger clone falls within one base. TCRbeta CDR3 regions were amplified from genomic DNA using the immunoSEQ Assay, a bias-controlled multiplex PCR. Under the source paper's analysis protocol: Nucleated cell counts per sample were estimated from amplification of reference gene primers within the assay. To quantify the absolute abundance of each unique TCRbeta CDR3 rearrangement, sequence reads were collapsed and filtered. For each sample, productive Simpson clonality was calculated as the square root of Simpson's diversity index over productive rearrangements. The source is immuneACCESS, and TCRdb retained only in-frame sequences with V and J called. Part of the clones is not carried over; for the studies checked, unresolved V genes explain less than half of this, and the remainder is unexplained. V, J and clone size were drawn from that table, and D and trimming were deduced from the DNA. This sample holds 250,000 to 300,000 clones; 85% to 90% were observed only once. 3% to 4.5% of the sample is taken by the ten largest.

This record belongs to a study of blood T cell repertoires in COVID-19 (dated by TCRdb to 2018 to 2020). About the study as a whole: The collaborator samples originated in the United States, Italy and Spain and spanned the acute and convalescent phases of COVID-19. The repertoires were released in a freely available public database intended as a resource for research on the immune response to SARS-CoV-2. Samples were obtained from the ongoing ImmuneRACE study (first 160 participants) and from about 1,300 subjects provided by 6 global collaborators. HLA class I and class II types, where available, came from metadata supplied by the sample provider rather than from assay-based typing. Nearly every sample came with metadata listing a de-identified subject ID, COVID-19 status, age in years and sex. The prospective study material was composed of cDNA or gDNA derived from T cells, B-cell-depleted T cells, or PBMCs. Subjects who had been exposed to COVID-19, were actively infected with it, or had recovered from it provided the deeply sampled blood TCRbeta repertoires that made up the dataset. Overall study results and their limits: Clinical and demographic metadata were provided uncurated, with the amount varying by source and participant.

Collaborating institutions collected whole blood in K2EDTA tubes following their own protocols. For TCRbeta analysis, collaborators shipped samples as frozen whole blood, isolated PBMCs, or DNA extracted from either of those sample types. The CDR1 and CDR2 encoded by the germline V gene are SNHLY and FYNNEI. The CDR3 starts with the cysteine, ends with the phenylalanine, and has 14 residues. Kept here is only the CDR3 DNA, which spans 42 bases and is read in frame from base 1. The trim is 1 base for V and 7 bases for J, with a gap of 8 bases between the germline ends. The rearranged segments are TRBV2 and TRBJ1-6; a tentative D match to TRBD1 spans 5 bases. Material: peripheral blood. The receptor's source is a middle-aged woman with acute or convalescent COVID-19. The CDR3 sequence is CASSEDRRNSPLHF. The DNA sequence reads TGTGCCAGCAGTGAAGACAGGAGAAATTCACCCCTCCACTTT.